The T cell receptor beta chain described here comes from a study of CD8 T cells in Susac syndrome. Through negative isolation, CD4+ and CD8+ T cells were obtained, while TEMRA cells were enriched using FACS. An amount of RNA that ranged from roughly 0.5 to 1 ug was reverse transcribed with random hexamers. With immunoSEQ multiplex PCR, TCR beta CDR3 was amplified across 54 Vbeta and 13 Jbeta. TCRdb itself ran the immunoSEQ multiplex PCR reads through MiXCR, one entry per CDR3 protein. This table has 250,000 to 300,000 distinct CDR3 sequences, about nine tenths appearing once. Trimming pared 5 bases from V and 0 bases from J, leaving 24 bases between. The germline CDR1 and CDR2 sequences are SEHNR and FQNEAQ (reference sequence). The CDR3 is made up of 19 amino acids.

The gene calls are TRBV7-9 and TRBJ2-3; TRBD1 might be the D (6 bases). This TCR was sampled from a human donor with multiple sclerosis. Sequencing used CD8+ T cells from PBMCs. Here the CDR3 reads CASSPSPFRGGKSTDTQYF. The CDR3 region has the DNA TGTGCCAGCAGCCCAAGTCCCTTCAGGGGTGGGAAAAGCACAGATACGCAGTATTTT.